This T cell receptor (beta chain) was recovered during a study of Graves' ophthalmopathy and Graves' hyperthyroidism (dated by TCRdb to the late 2010s). About the full investigation: Peripheral blood samples were taken at the time of initial diagnosis, before any treatment was given. TCR beta repertoire signatures were used to distinguish Graves' ophthalmopathy from Graves' hyperthyroidism and to predict progression to ophthalmopathy. In total, 135 blood samples were TCR-sequenced: 40 to 45 ophthalmopathy, around 75 hyperthyroidism and approximately 17 hyperthyroidism-to-ophthalmopathy patients. A discovery set of about a hundred patients (43 ophthalmopathy, about 58 stable hyperthyroidism) was enrolled to explore V-J signatures distinguishing ophthalmopathy from hyperthyroidism. For independent validation, a separate cohort was made up of about 18 hyperthyroidism patients plus 17 patients who later progressed from hyperthyroidism to ophthalmopathy. In about six hyperthyroidism patients, the T-cell repertoires found in thyroid tissue were compared with those found in blood. Once sampling was done, hyperthyroidism patients were given methimazole at a starting dose of 30 mg daily, while ophthalmopathy patients were given high-dose intravenous methylprednisolone. The study at large found these results: Most expanded thyroid clonotypes with a frequency above 0.001 also appeared in blood, which suggests that blood repertoires may reflect the immune response in the thyroid. In validation, the model predicted ophthalmopathy progression with more than 70% sensitivity and around 72% specificity; around twelve predicted patients were CT-confirmed with GO in a median of about 7.1 months. No statistical method was used to set the sample size in advance, and the investigators knew which group each participant was assigned to. Ophthalmopathy was separated from stable hyperthyroidism by the 13-signature model with 85% to 90% sensitivity and less than 82% specificity in cross-validation and with 80%/75% in the test set.

There are many counts of this clonotype. Its antigen specificity is not known. No base qualities exist here, and no much larger clone lies one base off it. Ophthalmopathy patients had moderately to severely active disease, Clinical Activity Score of at least 3, NOSPECS grade of at least 4, and disease duration under 3 months. Anyone with other autoimmune diseases, uncontrolled infections, pregnancy or lactation was excluded from the study. Clinical symptoms, serum thyroxine, TRAb, thyroid ultrasound and orbital computed tomography were used for diagnosis. Ficoll-Paque density gradient centrifugation was used to isolate PBMCs from about 10 ml of fresh peripheral blood. Total RNA was extracted with Trizol reagent and quality-checked on an Agilent 2100 Bioanalyzer. For repertoire sequencing, TCR beta CDR3 regions were amplified from RNA transcripts. The first round of RT-PCR was done with HTBI primers and the Qiagen OneStep RT-PCR kit, and was followed by a second round of multiplex PCR, then size selection and purification. Libraries were sequenced paired-end with 100 bp reads on an Illumina HiSeq2000. In the source study's methods: SOAPnuke was used to process the reads, throwing out any read that had adapters, had uncalled bases, had a mean Phred below 15, or lacked an exact constant-primer or identifier match. COPE v1.2.5 was used to merge the high-quality paired reads. Unique nucleotide sequences were defined as clonotypes and aligned to IMGT TRB V, D and J references using MiTCR v1.1. The analysis was limited to V-J combinations with a frequency above 0.0001, which together covered approximately 99% of repertoires. For each V-J combination, a TCR clonal expansion and chaos score was defined as the ratio of F50 clonal expansion to chaos observed in the TCRdist matrix. Welch's t-statistics and random forest were used to reduce the features to approximately 13 V-J combinations, which were then used as input to a naive Bayes classifier. Thyroid-blood repertoire similarity was quantified with the Morisita-Horn index. TCRdb passed the public sequencing reads through fastp at Q25 and MiXCR, retaining productive beta sequences. Each CDR3 protein gets just one entry, which takes the most common genes and DNA from the rows behind it. These V and J calls derive from TCRdb rather than the authors' analysis. The sample includes hundreds of thousands of distinct CDR3 sequences, with about 38% observed a single time. Under 3.5% of the sample is taken by the ten largest.

At the junction V is shortened by 0 bases and J by 7 bases, with 10 bases in between. For CDR1 and CDR2, the germline V gene lists SGDLS and YYNGEE. From the cysteine through the phenylalanine, the CDR3 covers 13 amino acids. The read is trimmed to its CDR3 DNA, 39 bases read in frame from base 1. The source material was peripheral blood. The chain is made from TRBV9 and TRBJ1-2; the D gene cannot be resolved reliably. The TCR originated in an adult man with Graves' ophthalmopathy. The CDR3: CASSVASRSGYTF. The DNA is TGTGCCAGCAGCGTAGCCAGTCGCTCTGGCTACACCTTC.